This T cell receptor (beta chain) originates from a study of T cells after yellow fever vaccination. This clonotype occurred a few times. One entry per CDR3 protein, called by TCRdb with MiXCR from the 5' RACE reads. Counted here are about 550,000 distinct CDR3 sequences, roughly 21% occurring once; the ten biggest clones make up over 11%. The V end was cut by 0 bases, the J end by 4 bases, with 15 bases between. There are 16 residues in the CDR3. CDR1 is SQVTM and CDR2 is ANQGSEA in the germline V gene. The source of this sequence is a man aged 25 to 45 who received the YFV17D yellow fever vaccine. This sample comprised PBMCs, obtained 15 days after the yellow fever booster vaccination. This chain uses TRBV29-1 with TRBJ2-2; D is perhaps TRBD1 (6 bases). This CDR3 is CSVEDGETGVTGELFF. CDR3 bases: TGCAGCGTTGAAGATGGGGAGACAGGAGTCACCGGGGAGCTGTTTTTT.